This T cell receptor (beta chain) was sequenced in a study of cytomegalovirus exposure and HLA in healthy donors. The repertoire was sequenced with immunoSEQ multiplex PCR; TCRdb's copy has only in-frame clones and lacks some. The sample comprises around 60,000 clones, 92% of which are singletons, and over 1% rests with the top ten. Trimming shortened V by 7 bases and J by 0 bases, and 15 bases separated the two germline ends. CDR1 is ENHRY and CDR2 is SYGVKD in the germline V gene. The CDR3 extends over 15 amino acids. The sequenced material came from PBMCs. This TCR was sampled from a woman under 30 in good health and CMV-seronegative. This sequence joins TRBV10-3 and TRBJ1-2; possible D gene TRBD1, 5 bases. The CDR3 here is CAINPHGTANYGYTF. The CDR3 DNA reads as TGTGCCATCAACCCACACGGGACTGCTAACTATGGCTACACCTTC.